This T cell receptor (beta chain) was recovered during a study of blood T cell repertoires in COVID-19. Study details: Sample material is recorded as cDNA or gDNA derived from T cells, B-cell-depleted T cells, or PBMCs.

How the authors handled the data: Nucleated cell number was recorded as an estimate derived from reference gene primer amplification. Sequenced by immunoSEQ multiplex PCR; TCRdb stores in-frame clones only, minus some. V, J and clone size are taken as reported in that table, and D and trimming were inferred from the DNA itself. The sample has about 45,000 clones, roughly 87% seen once. Germline V gene sequence: CDR1 SGHRS, CDR2 YFSETQ. The CDR3 contains 15 residues. V was clipped by 0 bases and J by 7 bases, with 14 bases between them. Material: peripheral blood. The sequence was collected from a human donor in a cohort sampled during active COVID-19. The V gene is TRBV5-1, the J gene TRBJ1-5, with a possible D match to TRBD1 (5 bases). CDR3 in amino acids: CASSLAGTEGQPQHF. The CDR3 region has the DNA TGCGCCAGCAGCTTGGCCGGGACGGAGGGGCAGCCCCAGCATTTT.